Listed below are T cell receptor beta chains from one sample, sequenced in a study of cytomegalovirus exposure and HLA in healthy donors. Generated by immunoSEQ multiplex PCR, the TCRdb table keeps only in-frame clones and is missing some. The data show about 78,000 clones, roughly 80% seen once. The source material was PBMCs. The receptor source for this set is a male donor in good health and CMV-seronegative. The CDR3 runs from the conserved cysteine through the conserved F or W. Each record gives: clone size, J gene, V gene, D gene, CDR3 protein, CDR3 DNA. The D gene is left open where the match is weak. The size of a clone is reported for some rows only, either as once, few or many, or as a class for expanded clones.

>NA|TRBJ2-5|TRBV5-4|NA
CASSLVGGQETQYF
TGTGCCAGCAGCTTGGTAGGCGGTCAAGAGACCCAGTACTTC
>few|TRBJ2-7|TRBV10-2|NA
CARRRGTNPYEQYF
TGCGCCAGGAGGAGGGGGACTAACCCCTACGAGCAGTACTTC
>NA|TRBJ2-7|TRBV28|NA
CASSTQTYEQYF
TGTGCCAGCAGTACCCAGACCTACGAGCAGTACTTC
>once|TRBJ2-2|TRBV5-6|TRBD1
CASSDLTGGGSGELFF
TGTGCCAGCAGCGACTTGACAGGGGGTGGTTCCGGGGAGCTGTTTTTT
>NA|TRBJ1-1|TRBV30|TRBD1
CAWGPNRGSTEAFF
TGTGCCTGGGGTCCTAACAGGGGGAGCACTGAAGCTTTCTTT
>NA|TRBJ2-1|TRBV10-2|TRBD2
CASRLAGDVEQFF
TGCGCCAGCAGACTAGCGGGAGACGTAGAGCAGTTCTTC
>NA|TRBJ2-7|TRBV5-1|NA
CASSSTGPEQYF
TGCGCCAGCAGCTCAACAGGGCCCGAGCAGTACTTC
>NA|TRBJ1-4|TRBV19|NA
CASSPLLREIGEKLFF
TGTGCCAGTAGTCCCCTTCTGAGGGAGATAGGGGAAAAACTGTTTTTT
>NA|TRBJ1-2|TRBV6-1|TRBD1
CASGHRGYGYTF
TGTGCCAGCGGTCACAGGGGATATGGCTACACCTTC
>NA|TRBJ2-1|TRBV7-8|NA
CASSRLSGSYNEQFF
TGTGCCAGCAGCCGACTATCCGGCTCCTACAATGAGCAGTTCTTC
>once|TRBJ2-3|TRBV5-1|NA
CASSHLQGTDTQYF
TGCGCCAGCAGTCATCTTCAGGGCACGGATACGCAGTATTTT
>NA|TRBJ1-5|TRBV29-1|NA
CSVAPGGADQPQHF
TGCAGCGTTGCACCGGGGGGGGCGGATCAGCCCCAGCATTTT
>NA|TRBJ1-3|TRBV19|TRBD1
CASSRDRTTGNTIYF
TGTGCCAGTAGCCGGGACAGGACGACTGGAAACACCATATATTTT
>once|TRBJ1-4|TRBV14|NA
CASSQDPSLKGGRPYEKLFF
TGTGCCAGCAGCCAAGATCCTAGCCTGAAGGGGGGGAGACCCTATGAAAAACTGTTTTTT
>NA|TRBJ2-2|TRBV14|TRBD1
CASSRPGQGNTGELFF
TGTGCCAGCAGCCGACCGGGACAGGGTAACACCGGGGAGCTGTTTTTT
>NA|TRBJ2-7|TRBV27|NA
CASSFSQGRAWEQYF
TGTGCCAGCAGTTTCTCCCAGGGAAGAGCATGGGAGCAGTACTTC
>NA|TRBJ1-5|TRBV30|TRBD1
CALDRGTGQPQHF
TGTGCCTTAGACAGGGGGACGGGTCAGCCCCAGCATTTT
>NA|TRBJ1-6|TRBV25-1|TRBD1
CASSDGQGNNSPLHF
TGTGCCAGCAGTGACGGACAGGGGAATAATTCACCCCTCCACTTT
>NA|TRBJ1-1|TRBV5-1|NA
CASSMSGNTEAFF
TGCGCCAGCAGCATGTCGGGAAATACTGAAGCTTTCTTT
>NA|TRBJ1-2|TRBV7-9|NA
CASSRTDRMYNYGYTF
TGTGCCAGCAGCAGGACCGACAGGATGTATAACTATGGCTACACCTTC
>NA|TRBJ2-7|TRBV6-5|TRBD1
CASSYGTARSYEQYF
TGTGCCAGCAGTTACGGGACAGCGCGCTCCTACGAGCAGTACTTC
>NA|TRBJ1-4|TRBV10-2|TRBD1
CASKMGQGNEKLFF
TGCGCCAGCAAAATGGGACAGGGGAATGAAAAACTGTTTTTT
>NA|TRBJ1-1|TRBV6-6|TRBD1
CASRRGQGNTEAFF
TGTGCCAGCAGGCGAGGACAGGGCAACACTGAAGCTTTCTTT
>few|TRBJ2-3|TRBV6-1|TRBD2
CASSEALTGGGYF
TGTGCCAGCAGTGAAGCGCTTACGGGAGGTGGGTATTTT
>NA|TRBJ2-5|TRBV5-1|TRBD2
CASSPKLLAVQETQYF
TGCGCCAGCAGTCCAAAACTTCTAGCGGTCCAAGAGACCCAGTACTTC
>NA|TRBJ1-6|TRBV5-4|NA
CAVGTGNSPLNF
NA
>NA|TRBJ1-1|TRBV12-5|NA
CASGPDMNTEAFF
TGTGCTAGTGGCCCGGACATGAACACTGAAGCTTTCTTT
>NA|TRBJ1-2|TRBV6-5|NA
CASSYGRVAFNYGYPF
TGTGCCAGCAGTTACGGCCGGGTAGCCTTTAACTATGGCTACCCCTTC
>NA|TRBJ2-7|TRBV10-2|TRBD2
CASSRSGSGYEQYF
TGCGCCAGCAGCCGTAGCGGGAGTGGTTACGAGCAGTACTTC